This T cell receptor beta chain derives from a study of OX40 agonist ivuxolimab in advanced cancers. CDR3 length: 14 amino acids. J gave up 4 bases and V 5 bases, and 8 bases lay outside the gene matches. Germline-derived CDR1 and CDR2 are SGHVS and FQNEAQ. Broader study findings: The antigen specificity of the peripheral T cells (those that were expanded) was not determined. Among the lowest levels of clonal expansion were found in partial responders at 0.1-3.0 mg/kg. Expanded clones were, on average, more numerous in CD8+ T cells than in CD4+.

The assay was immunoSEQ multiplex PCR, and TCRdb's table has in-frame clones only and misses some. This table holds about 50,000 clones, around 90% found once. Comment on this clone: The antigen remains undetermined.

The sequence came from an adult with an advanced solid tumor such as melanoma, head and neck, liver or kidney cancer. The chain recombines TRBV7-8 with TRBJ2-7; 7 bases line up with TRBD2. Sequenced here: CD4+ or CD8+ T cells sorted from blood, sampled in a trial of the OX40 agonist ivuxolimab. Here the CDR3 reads CASSPRTSSYEQYF. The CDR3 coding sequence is TGTGCCAGCAGCCCTAGGACTAGTTCTTACGAGCAGTACTTC.